The text below deals with one TCR beta chain. The specificity of this receptor is unknown. It has no much larger one-base neighbor in the sample; base qualities were not kept. After removal of 4 bases from V and 4 bases from J, the junction retains 9 bases not matched to a gene. Via the germline V gene, CDR1 is SGHRS and CDR2 YFSETQ. The CDR3 contains 15 residues, cysteine and phenylalanine counted. The CDR3 DNA has 45 bases and is translated from base 1. TCRbeta CDR3 regions were amplified from genomic DNA by means of the immunoSEQ Assay, a bias-controlled multiplex PCR. The source study handled its data this way. The number of nucleated cells in each sample was estimated by amplification of reference gene primers within the assay. To quantify the absolute abundance of each unique TCRbeta CDR3 rearrangement, sequence reads were collapsed and filtered. Productive Simpson clonality was computed per sample as the square root of Simpson's diversity index over productive rearrangements. As stored in TCRdb, this immuneACCESS dataset retains in-frame rearrangements with V and J assigned. A fraction of the clones does not appear; measured against another copy, unresolved V genes explain less than half of the discrepancy, and the remainder lacks a known reason. The D gene and trimming were derived from the DNA, and the V and J assignments and clone size from that table. Recorded for this sample are 250,000 to 300,000 clones; over 75% of them occurred a single time. The top ten constitute roughly 4.6% of the sample.

Collaborating institutions collected whole blood in K2EDTA tubes following their own protocols. Collaborator samples were shipped for TCRbeta analysis as frozen whole blood, isolated PBMCs, or DNA extracted from either sample type. This record comes from a study of blood T cell repertoires in COVID-19 (TCRdb year 2020). Broadly, across the study: Samples from collaborators originated in the United States, Italy and Spain and spanned both the acute and convalescent phases of COVID-19. The material from the prospective study consisted of cDNA or gDNA derived from T cells, B-cell-depleted T cells, or PBMCs. Deeply sampled blood TCRbeta repertoires from subjects exposed to, actively infected with, or recovered from COVID-19 were included in the dataset. The repertoires were released in a freely available public database meant as a resource for research on the immune response to SARS-CoV-2. Samples came from the ongoing ImmuneRACE study (first 160 participants) plus 1,254 subjects from 6 global collaborators. Sample metadata almost always included a de-identified subject ID, COVID-19 status, age in years and sex. Where HLA class I and class II types were available, the types were taken from metadata supplied by the sample provider, not from assay-based typing.

What the authors observed across the whole study: Clinical and demographic metadata were provided uncurated, with the amount varying by source and participant.

This receptor was obtained from a man aged 50 or older with active or convalescent COVID-19. The rearrangement combines TRBV5-1 with TRBJ2-5, with 8 bases in between that match TRBD1. Material for sequencing was peripheral blood. This receptor has the CDR3 CASSQTGVGRETQYF. The DNA is as follows: TGCGCCAGCAGCCAGACAGGGGTGGGACGAGAGACCCAGTACTTC.